The entry below gives a single T cell receptor (beta chain) sequence along with its context. TCRdb's table, derived via immunoSEQ multiplex PCR, lists solely in-frame clones and lacks some. This table holds approximately 50,000 clones, about 88% found once. The data were obtained in a study of blood T cell repertoires in COVID-19. This CDR3 contains 16 residues. Source material: peripheral blood. The clonotype originates from a human donor in a cohort sampled during active COVID-19. The chain is built from TRBV21-1 and TRBJ2-3; TRBD2 is the table's D call and was not checked against the DNA. TRBV21-1 is a recognized pseudogene. CDR3 protein: CASLERERPGTDTQYF. CDR3 nucleotide sequence: TGTGCCAGCCTGGAGCGGGAGCGGCCGGGGACAGATACGCAGTATTTT.